This T cell receptor (beta chain) was sequenced in a study of EBV T-cell therapy then PD-1 blockade in nasopharyngeal carcinoma. Looked up from germline, CDR1 is MNHEY and CDR2 is SVGAGI. The CDR3 is 14 amino acids. The trim removed 8 bases at V and 0 bases at J, leaving 3 bases unmatched. Details on this clone: What it binds is unknown.

As for treatment: AdE1-LMPpoly-expanded autologous EBV-specific T-cell therapy followed by anti-PD-1 nivolumab. Produced via immunoSEQ multiplex PCR; TCRdb's table is partial and in-frame only. The repertoire holds 15,000 to 20,000 clones, with approximately 80% as singletons. The TCR comes from a middle-aged man with nasopharyngeal carcinoma. The chain links TRBV6-5 to TRBJ2-1, with 8 nucleotides matching TRBD2. This specimen consisted of CD8+ T cells from blood, obtained at day 0 from a patient whose treatment included autologous EBV-specific T cells and nivolumab. The CDR3 coding sequence is TGTGCCAGCCTTAGCGGGGACTCCTACAATGAGCAGTTCTTC. It yields the protein CASLSGDSYNEQFF.